The clone carrying this T cell receptor beta chain was seen at least ten times. Germline trimming cut 0 bases from V and 5 bases from J; bases unmatched to any gene: 8. The CDR3 loop spans 16 amino acids. The germline gives CDR1 LGHNA, CDR2 YSLEER. The study profiled TCR beta VDJ and CDR3 using genomic DNA as template. TCRdb used MiXCR to reprocess the reads, holding one entry per CDR3 protein. The profile shows approximately 98,000 distinct CDR3 sequences, roughly 50% of them singletons. The data derive from a study of CD8+CD57+ T cells in acquired aplastic anemia. The sequence was collected from a human donor in good health, serving as a control. The specimen sequenced was sorted CD4+, CD8+, or CD8+CD57+ T cells (not recorded which) from PBMCs. This chain uses TRBV4-3 with TRBJ2-3, with 7 positions matching TRBD1. CDR3 region: CASSQDPTGSGDTQYF. CDR3 sequence (DNA): TGCGCCAGCAGCCAAGATCCGACAGGGAGTGGAGATACGCAGTATTTT.